Following are 14 T cell receptor beta chains from one sample sequenced in a study of shared clonotypes between healthy human individuals. The repertoire was sequenced with immunoSEQ multiplex PCR; TCRdb's copy has only in-frame clones and lacks some. The sample holds around 1.1 million clones, roughly 74% seen once. The source material was memory CD4+ T cells from PBMCs. Subset reported: CD45RA-negative fraction. The source of these receptors is a man younger than 35 in good health. Some clones in this sample may be carry-over from other donors' samples.

The chain has TRBV10-3 and TRBJ2-7, with D possibly being TRBD1 (6 bases). The CDR3 totals 14 residues. V lost 6 bases and J 0 bases, leaving 12 bases between the germline ends. Germline values: CDR1 ENHRY, CDR2 SYGVKD. CDR3 in DNA: TGTGCCATCAGGGACAGAGAAATCTCCTACGAGCAGTACTTC. Protein: CAIRDREISYEQYF.

The chain carries TRBV7-2 and TRBJ2-3; D gene unclear. This CDR3 is built from 15 residues. Germline values: CDR1 SGHTA, CDR2 FQGNSA. Trimming cost V 5 bases and J 0 bases, with 12 bases left between them. The CDR3 is CASSPDRISTDTQYF. The CDR3 DNA sequence: TGTGCCAGCAGCCCGGATAGAATTAGCACAGATACGCAGTATTTT.

This clone has a single count. V gene TRBV5-1 combines with J gene TRBJ2-1; D could derive from TRBD1 or TRBD2 (5 bases each). Trimming cost V 5 bases and J 12 bases, with 21 bases left between them. This CDR3 comprises 14 residues. The germline V gene encodes CDR1 SGHRS and CDR2 YFSETQ. The CDR3 DNA reads as TGCGCCAGCAGTCTATCGGGGCCAAAAGCACGGCAGTTCTTC. This sequence encodes CASSLSGPKARQFF.

This rearrangement joins TRBV28 to TRBJ1-2, with D tentatively TRBD1 (6 bases). Germline CDR1 MDHEN, CDR2 SYDVKM. Trimming took off 5 bases at V and 2 bases at J, with 12 bases between the two ends. The CDR3 consists of 14 residues. This CDR3 reads CASSPTDRNYGYTF. CDR3 DNA: TGTGCCAGCAGTCCGACGGACAGAAACTATGGCTACACCTTC.

The J gene is TRBJ2-2, the V gene TRBV7-6; 9 bases are a match to TRBD1. With V trimmed by 5 bases and J by 1 base, 11 bases remained unmatched. Germline CDR1 is SGHVS and CDR2 is FNYEAQ. The CDR3 totals 18 residues. CDR3: CASSRHFPGQGNTGELFF. Here the CDR3 DNA reads TGTGCCAGCAGCCGCCACTTCCCGGGACAGGGGAACACCGGGGAGCTGTTTTTT.

This clone was recorded a few times. The V call is TRBV7-2, the J call TRBJ2-5; tentative D call: TRBD1 (6 bases). This CDR3 is 14 amino acids long. Trimming removed 3 bases from V and 3 bases from J, with 11 bases in between. Germline lookup yields CDR1 SGHTA and CDR2 FQGNSA. CDR3 sequence reads: CASSFQGPEETQYF. The CDR3 coding sequence is TGTGCCAGCAGCTTCCAGGGGCCCGAAGAGACCCAGTACTTC.

A few counts support this clone. The same CDR3 can be traced to other DNA sequences in this sample. The chain is built from TRBV5-1 and TRBJ1-1; a weak D match, TRBD1 (5 bases). Germline lookup yields CDR1 SGHRS and CDR2 YFSETQ. Trimming took off 2 bases at V and 1 base at J, with 9 bases between the two ends. CDR3 size: 14 residues. In DNA, the CDR3 is TGCGCCAGCAGCTTAGACGGGGGGAACACTGAAGCTTTCTTT. Its translation is CASSLDGGNTEAFF.

This CDR3 reads CASSQDFTGGDEKLFF. In nucleotides, the CDR3 is TGTGCCAGCAGCCAAGATTTCACAGGGGGAGATGAAAAACTGTTTTTT. The chain employs TRBV14 and TRBJ1-4, with 8 bases identical to TRBD1. The V gene's germline CDR1 is SGHDN and CDR2 FVKESK. This CDR3 region has 16 residues. V shed 0 bases, J shed 6 bases, and the junction held 6 bases outside the gene matches.

The genes are TRBV4-2 and TRBJ2-7; 11 bases fit TRBD2. The CDR3 is 15 amino acids. Unmatched junction bases numbered 3, after V lost 3 bases and J lost 2 bases. From germline, CDR1 is LGHNA and CDR2 YNFKEQ. The CDR3 DNA reads TGTGCCAGCAGCCAGCTAGCGGGAGGCCCCTACGAGCAGTACTTC. It is translated as CASSQLAGGPYEQYF.

The chain carries TRBV6-5 and TRBJ1-2, with a weak D call TRBD1 (5 bases). The CDR3 consists of 13 residues. Trimming removed 7 bases at V and 5 bases at J, with 14 bases between. Germline V gene sequence: CDR1 MNHEY, CDR2 SVGAGI. The chain's CDR3 is CASTDDRVYGYTF. CDR3 DNA sequence: TGTGCCAGCACCGACGACAGAGTTTATGGCTACACCTTC.

This rearrangement joins TRBV28 to TRBJ2-7; tentatively, D is TRBD2 (7 bases). CDR1 MDHEN and CDR2 SYDVKM come from the germline V gene. This CDR3 comprises 14 residues. Trimming removed 7 bases at V and 5 bases at J, with 18 bases between. The CDR3 nucleotides read TGTGCCAGCACTGTAGGGGGGGGTTTCGACGAGCAGTACTTC. It encodes CASTVGGGFDEQYF.

The chain uses TRBV12-5 and TRBJ2-5, with TRBD2 identical over 14 bases. The trim removed 2 bases at V and 5 bases at J, leaving 7 bases unmatched. CDR1 is LGHNT, CDR2 FRNRAP, per germline. The CDR3 runs to 17 residues. CDR3 sequence (DNA): TGTGCTAGTGGTTTGTCAACGGGACTAGCGGGAGAGGAGACCCAGTACTTC. Translation gives CASGLSTGLAGEETQYF.

The genes are TRBV21-1 and TRBJ2-7; whether TRBD1, the table's D call, matches the DNA was not checked. TRBV21-1 is designated a pseudogene. The CDR3 contains 14 residues. CDR3 in amino acids: CASSKTDSTYEQYF. CDR3 sequence (DNA): TGTGCCAGCAGCAAAACGGACAGTACCTACGAGCAGTACTTC.

This clone has a count of ten or more. The V call is TRBV19, the J call TRBJ1-2; 10 nucleotides line up with TRBD1. This CDR3 is built from 13 residues. With 7 bases clipped from V and 4 bases from J, the junction kept 3 bases outside the gene matches. The germline V gene encodes CDR1 LNHDA and CDR2 SQIVND (reference sequence). The CDR3 here is CASNRDRGYGYTF. Written as DNA, the CDR3 is TGTGCCAGTAACAGGGACAGGGGCTATGGCTACACCTTC.